This section outlines one T cell receptor beta chain sequence together with its context. TCRdb's table, derived via immunoSEQ multiplex PCR, lists solely in-frame clones and lacks some. This sample has about 300,000 clones, with 65% to 90% found just once. V lost 4 bases to trimming and J lost 7 bases; unmatched junction nucleotides: 7. The CDR3 loop spans 15 amino acids. From germline, CDR1 is LGHDT and CDR2 YNNKEL (reference sequence). The sample originates from a study of blood T cell repertoires in COVID-19. The rearrangement links TRBV3-1 (or the pseudogene TRBV3-2) to TRBJ2-1; TRBD2 matches at 10 bases. Sequenced input: PBMCs or T cells enriched from blood (not recorded which). The sequence was obtained from a man aged 25-45 years who had recovered from COVID-19. This chain's CDR3 is CASSLSGGKRNEQFF. The CDR3 DNA is TGTGCCAGCAGCCTTAGCGGGGGGAAACGGAATGAGCAGTTCTTC.